The T cell receptor (beta chain) under discussion was sequenced for a study of neurological immune-mediated disorders. Regarding the study as a whole: Multiple sclerosis was found to have the least TCR clonal expansion, below healthy controls, and HTLV-1-associated myelopathy the most.

This clonotype was seen repeatedly, ten times or more. Its antigen is as yet unknown. The CDR3 consists of 15 residues. Looked up from germline, CDR1 is LNHNV and CDR2 is YYDKDF (reference sequence). The junction had 10 bases not matched to a gene; V was cut back by 5 bases and J by 4 bases. The cDNA was produced through 5'RACE with 10-nucleotide random UMIs. TCRdb reprocessed the 5' RACE reads with MiXCR, giving one entry per CDR3 protein. This table holds approximately 58,000 distinct CDR3 sequences, over 9.5% found once. Healthy controls consisted of blood bank volunteers in Maryland, USA. The unsorted libraries were generated from a total of 2 million PBMCs, which had been stored in RNAlater at -80 C.

V and J are TRBV15 and TRBJ1-2; 7 bases line up with TRBD1. The clonotype was recovered from a man between 60 and 70 years old in good health. The sample was PBMCs. The CDR3 DNA reads as TGTGCCACCAGCGGGTCGGGACAGACAAGCTATGGCTACACCTTC. Amino acids: CATSGSGQTSYGYTF.